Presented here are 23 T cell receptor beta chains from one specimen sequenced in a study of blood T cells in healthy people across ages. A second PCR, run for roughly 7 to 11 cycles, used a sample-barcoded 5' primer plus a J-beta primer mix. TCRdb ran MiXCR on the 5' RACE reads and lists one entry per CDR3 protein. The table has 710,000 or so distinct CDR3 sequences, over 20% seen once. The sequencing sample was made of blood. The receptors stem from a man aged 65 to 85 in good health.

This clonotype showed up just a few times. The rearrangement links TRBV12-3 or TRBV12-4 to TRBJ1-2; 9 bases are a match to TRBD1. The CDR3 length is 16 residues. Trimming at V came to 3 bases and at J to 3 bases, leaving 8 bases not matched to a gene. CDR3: CASSFPGQGLYYGYTF. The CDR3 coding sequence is TGTGCCAGCAGTTTTCCGGGACAGGGCCTTTACTATGGCTACACCTTC.

CDR3 sequence reads: CASSGQVDGANVLTF. In DNA, the CDR3 is TGTGCCAGCAGTGGACAGGTAGATGGGGCCAACGTCCTGACTTTC. The chain recombines TRBV2 with TRBJ2-6; D possibly corresponds to TRBD1 (6 bases). Trimming shortened V by 4 bases and J by 3 bases, and 10 bases separated the two germline ends. The CDR3 contains 15 residues. Germline assignment: CDR1 SNHLY and CDR2 FYNNEI.

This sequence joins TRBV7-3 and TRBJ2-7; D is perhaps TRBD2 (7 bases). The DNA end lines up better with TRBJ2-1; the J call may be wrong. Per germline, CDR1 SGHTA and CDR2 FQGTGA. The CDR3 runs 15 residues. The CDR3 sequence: CASSLERGHGNEQFF. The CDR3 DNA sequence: TGTGCCAGCAGCCTCGAGCGGGGACATGGAAATGAGCAGTTCTTC.

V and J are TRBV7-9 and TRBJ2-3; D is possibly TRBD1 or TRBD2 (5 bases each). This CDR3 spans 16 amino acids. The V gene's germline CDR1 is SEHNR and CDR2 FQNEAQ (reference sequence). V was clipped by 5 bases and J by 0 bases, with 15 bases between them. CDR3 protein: CASSPQGTVSTDTQYF. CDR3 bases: TGTGCCAGCAGCCCACAAGGGACGGTTAGCACAGATACGCAGTATTTT.

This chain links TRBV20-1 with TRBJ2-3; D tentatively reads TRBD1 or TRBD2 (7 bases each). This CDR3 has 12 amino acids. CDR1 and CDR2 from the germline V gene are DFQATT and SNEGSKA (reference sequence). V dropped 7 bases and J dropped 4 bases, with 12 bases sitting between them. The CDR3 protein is CSGGGGSDTQYF. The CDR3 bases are TGCAGTGGGGGAGGGGGCTCAGATACGCAGTATTTT.

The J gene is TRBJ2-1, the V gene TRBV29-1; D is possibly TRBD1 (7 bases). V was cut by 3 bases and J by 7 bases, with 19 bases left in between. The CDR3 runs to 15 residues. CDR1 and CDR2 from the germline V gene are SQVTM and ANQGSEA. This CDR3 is CSVDPGLPRGNEQFF. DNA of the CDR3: TGCAGCGTTGACCCGGGACTTCCCAGGGGGAATGAGCAGTTCTTC.

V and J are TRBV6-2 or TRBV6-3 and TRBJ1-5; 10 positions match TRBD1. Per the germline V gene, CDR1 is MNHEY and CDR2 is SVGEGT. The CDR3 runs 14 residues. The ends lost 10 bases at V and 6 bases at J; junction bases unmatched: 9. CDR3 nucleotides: TGTGCCACCGAGACAGGGGGCGAGGTTCAGCCCCAGCATTTT. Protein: CATETGGEVQPQHF.

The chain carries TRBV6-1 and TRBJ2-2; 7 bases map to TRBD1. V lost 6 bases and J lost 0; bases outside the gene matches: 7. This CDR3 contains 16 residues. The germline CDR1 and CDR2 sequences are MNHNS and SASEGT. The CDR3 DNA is TGTGCCAGCAGCCCCCTAACAGGGGCGAACACCGGGGAGCTGTTTTTT. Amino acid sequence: CASSPLTGANTGELFF.

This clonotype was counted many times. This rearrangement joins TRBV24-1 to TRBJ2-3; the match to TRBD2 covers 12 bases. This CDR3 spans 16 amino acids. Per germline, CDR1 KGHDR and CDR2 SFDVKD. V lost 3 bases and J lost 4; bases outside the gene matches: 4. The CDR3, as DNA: TGTGCCACCAGTGATCCGACTAGCGGGGGCGCAGATACGCAGTATTTT. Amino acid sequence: CATSDPTSGGADTQYF.

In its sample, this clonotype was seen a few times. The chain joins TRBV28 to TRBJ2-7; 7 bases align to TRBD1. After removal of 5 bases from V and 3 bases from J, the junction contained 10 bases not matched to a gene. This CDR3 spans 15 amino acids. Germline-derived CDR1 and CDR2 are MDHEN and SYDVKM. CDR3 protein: CASSLRDRKIYEQYV. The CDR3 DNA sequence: TGTGCCAGCAGTCTCCGGGACAGAAAGATCTACGAGCAGTACGTC.

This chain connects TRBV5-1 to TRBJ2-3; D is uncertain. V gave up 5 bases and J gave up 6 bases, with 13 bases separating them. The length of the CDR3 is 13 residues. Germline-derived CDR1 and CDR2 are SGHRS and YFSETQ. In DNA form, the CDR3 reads TGCGCCAGCAGTGGGGTAGATATGGATACGCAGTATTTT. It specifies CASSGVDMDTQYF.

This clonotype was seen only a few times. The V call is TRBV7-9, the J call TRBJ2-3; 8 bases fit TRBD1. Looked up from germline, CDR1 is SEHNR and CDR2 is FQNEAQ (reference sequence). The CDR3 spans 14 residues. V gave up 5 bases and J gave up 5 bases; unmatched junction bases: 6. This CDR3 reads CASSPLGQGDTQYF. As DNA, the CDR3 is TGTGCCAGCAGCCCCCTTGGACAGGGAGATACGCAGTATTTT.

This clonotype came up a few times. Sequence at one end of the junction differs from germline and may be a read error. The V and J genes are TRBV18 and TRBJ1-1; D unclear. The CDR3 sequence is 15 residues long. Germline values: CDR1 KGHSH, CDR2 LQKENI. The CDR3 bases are TGTGCCAGCTCACCTAGTGGGTTCATGAACACTGAAGCCTTCTTT. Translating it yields CASSPSGFMNTEAFF. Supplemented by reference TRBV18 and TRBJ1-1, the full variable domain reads NAGVMQNPRHLVRRRGQEARLRCSPMKGHSHVYWYRQLPEEGLKFMVYLQKENIIDESGMPKERFSAEFPKEGPSILRIQQVVRGDSAAYFCASSPSGFMNTEAFFGQGTRLTVV.

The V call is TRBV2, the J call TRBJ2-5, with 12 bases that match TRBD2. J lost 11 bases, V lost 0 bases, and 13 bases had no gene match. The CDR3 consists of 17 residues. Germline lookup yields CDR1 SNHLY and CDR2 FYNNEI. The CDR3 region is CASSEAHLGLAGSAQYF. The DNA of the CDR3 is TGTGCCAGCAGTGAAGCGCATTTAGGACTAGCGGGGAGTGCGCAGTACTTC. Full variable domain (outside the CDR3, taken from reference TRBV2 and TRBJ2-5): EPEVTQTPSHQVTQMGQEVILRCVPISNHLYFYWYRQILGQKVEFLVSFYNNEISEKSEIFDDQFSVERPDGSNFTLKIRSTKLEDSAMYFCASSEAHLGLAGSAQYFGPGTRLLVL.

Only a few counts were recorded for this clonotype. The CDR3 DNA follows: TGCAGTGCTAGACAAGCCACCGGGACAGTTCAGTACTTC. It yields the protein CSARQATGTVQYF. This chain uses TRBV20-1 with TRBJ2-7, with 7 bases identical to TRBD1. The length of the CDR3 is 13 residues. Germline CDR1 and CDR2: DFQATT and SNEGSKA (reference sequence). The V segment lost 2 bases and the J segment 10 bases; nucleotides outside the gene matches: 11.

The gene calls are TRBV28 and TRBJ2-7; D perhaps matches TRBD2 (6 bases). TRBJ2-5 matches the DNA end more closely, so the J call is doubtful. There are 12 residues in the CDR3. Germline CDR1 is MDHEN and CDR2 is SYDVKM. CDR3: CASGGVEETQYF. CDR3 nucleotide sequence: TGTGCCAGCGGCGGGGTAGAGGAGACCCAGTACTTC.

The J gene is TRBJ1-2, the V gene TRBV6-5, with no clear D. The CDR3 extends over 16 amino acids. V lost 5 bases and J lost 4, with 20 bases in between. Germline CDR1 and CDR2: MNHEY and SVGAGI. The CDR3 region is CASSPRPGRELYGYTF. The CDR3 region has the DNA TGTGCCAGCAGTCCCCGGCCTGGGCGCGAACTCTATGGCTACACCTTC.

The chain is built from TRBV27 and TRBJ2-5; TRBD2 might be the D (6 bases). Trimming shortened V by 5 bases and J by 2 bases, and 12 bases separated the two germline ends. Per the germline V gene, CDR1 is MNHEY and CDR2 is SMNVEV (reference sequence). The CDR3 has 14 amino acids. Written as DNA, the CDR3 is TGTGCCAGCAGTCGCCGGGACTTTCAAGAGACCCAGTACTTC. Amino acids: CASSRRDFQETQYF.

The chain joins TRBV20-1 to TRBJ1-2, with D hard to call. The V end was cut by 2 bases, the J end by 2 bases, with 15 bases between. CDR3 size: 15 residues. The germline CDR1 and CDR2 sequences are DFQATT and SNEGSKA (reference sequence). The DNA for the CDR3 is TGCAGTGCTAGACCTTACATTGGATGGAACTATGGCTACACCTTC. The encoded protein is CSARPYIGWNYGYTF.

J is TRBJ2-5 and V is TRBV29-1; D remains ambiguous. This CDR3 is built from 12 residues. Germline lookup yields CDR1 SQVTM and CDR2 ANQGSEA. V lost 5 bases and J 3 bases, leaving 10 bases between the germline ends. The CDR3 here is CSVRITEETQYF. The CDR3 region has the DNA TGCAGCGTTAGGATTACTGAAGAGACCCAGTACTTC.

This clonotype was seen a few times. DNA for the CDR3: TGTGCCAGCAGCCAAGAAGTGTGGGGGATGAACACTGAAGCTTTCTTT. Translating gives CASSQEVWGMNTEAFF. J is TRBJ1-1 and V is TRBV3-1; tentatively, D is TRBD1 (5 bases). Trimming took 0 bases from V and 0 from J, leaving 11 bases between them. Germline V gene lookup returns CDR1 LGHDT and CDR2 YNNKEL (reference sequence). The CDR3 is made up of 16 amino acids.

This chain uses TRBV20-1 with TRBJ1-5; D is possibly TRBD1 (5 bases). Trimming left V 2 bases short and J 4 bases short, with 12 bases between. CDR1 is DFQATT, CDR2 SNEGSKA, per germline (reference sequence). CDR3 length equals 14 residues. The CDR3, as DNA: TGCAGTGCTAGAAACCCACAGGTTAATCAGCCCCAGCATTTT. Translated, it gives CSARNPQVNQPQHF.

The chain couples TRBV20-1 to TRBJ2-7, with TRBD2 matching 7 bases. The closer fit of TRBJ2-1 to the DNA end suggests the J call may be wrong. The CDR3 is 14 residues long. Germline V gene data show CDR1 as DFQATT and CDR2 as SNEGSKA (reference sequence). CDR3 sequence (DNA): TGCAGTGCTAGGCCGCGGGAGAATGGGGATGAGCAGTTCTTC. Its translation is CSARPRENGDEQFF.